This is a list of T cell receptor beta chains from one sample in a study of T cells expressing NK-cell markers. TCRdb re-called the 5' RACE reads and shows each CDR3 protein once, DNA omitted. This sample's table has roughly 420,000 distinct CDR3 sequences. Sequencing used blood T cells: a sorted CD56 or NKG2C T cell subset, CD4+ or CD8+ T cells, or bulk PBMC T cells (not recorded which). The receptors originated from a woman between 18 and 69 years old in good health. The CDR3 runs from the conserved cysteine through the conserved F or W. Fields, in order: V gene, CDR3 length, J gene, CDR3 protein.

>TRBV11-2|14|TRBJ1-1
CASQRQILNTEAFF
>TRBV15|13|TRBJ2-1
CATSRVSLGEQFF
>TRBV20-1|18|TRBJ2-1
CSARDVGLAGDPYNEQFF
>TRBV27|14|TRBJ2-4
CASRGVLAKNIQYF
>TRBV4-2|19|TRBJ2-2
CASSQAFVSPTANTGELFF
>TRBV11-1|18|TRBJ2-5
CASSLEFGLAGEEETQYF
>TRBV27|15|TRBJ2-4
CASSLSGVAKNIQYF
>TRBV7-2|16|TRBJ2-1
CASSPVAGGSYNEQFF
>TRBV20-1|13|TRBJ2-7
CSAPPNGGHEQYF
>TRBV3-1|17|TRBJ1-3
CASSQGDGVYSGNTIYF
>TRBV5-1|16|TRBJ2-5
CASSLETSGFQETQYF
>TRBV29-1|14|TRBJ2-3
CSATTSGSLDTQYF
>TRBV20-1|16|TRBJ1-5
CSASASGAGSNQPQHF
>TRBV25-1|16|TRBJ2-2
CASTPTGTGYTGELFF
>TRBV7-7|15|TRBJ2-5
CASSLGTGGLGTQYF
>TRBV4-3|19|TRBJ2-1
CASSQRSGLAGSSYNEQFF
>TRBV19|15|TRBJ2-3
CASSPLSGSTDTQYF
>TRBV20-1|14|TRBJ1-1
CSARGGTENTEAFF
>TRBV4-3|13|TRBJ2-5
CASSQRPAETQYF
>TRBV11-2|13|TRBJ1-2
CASSSEGERGYTF
>TRBV10-2|14|TRBJ2-3
CASSDQGRADTRYF
>TRBV11-2|12|TRBJ1-1
CASSALGDRQRF
>TRBV2|16|TRBJ2-7
CASSEARQGASYEQYF
>TRBV7-9|17|TRBJ2-2
CASSSTGDRGLSGELFF
>TRBV7-2|13|TRBJ2-1
CASSSPGANEQFF
>TRBV4-3|16|TRBJ2-1
CASSQVVSGRVYEQFF
>TRBV5-1|14|TRBJ2-5
CASSLEPGQETQYF
>TRBV5-1|13|TRBJ1-2
CASSLQVGQSYTF
>TRBV7-8|14|TRBJ2-1
CASSLRGRSNEQFF
>TRBV19|14|TRBJ2-3
CASTDRVDTDTQYF
>TRBV4-2|14|TRBJ2-1
CASSQDKGGNEQFF
>TRBV5-1|17|TRBJ2-1
CASSLPALAGGHNEQFF
>TRBV4-2|15|TRBJ2-3
CASSQAGGGTDTQYF
>TRBV7-2|16|TRBJ2-1
CASSPGGTGKMNEQFF
>TRBV28|15|TRBJ1-2
CASSSGTYSPGGYTF
>TRBV12-3/TRBV12-4|13|TRBJ2-4
CASSLEAGGIQYF
>TRBV29-1|12|TRBJ2-7
CSVEGDSYEQYF
>TRBV7-3|16|TRBJ2-3
CASSRRQGSGTDTQYF
>TRBV21-1|20|TRBJ2-7
CASRDGPGTSGRAESYEQYF
>TRBV6-5|13|TRBJ1-2
CASSLTELGGYTF
>TRBV15|14|TRBJ2-7
CATSRGGTVNEQYF